This record covers a single T cell receptor (beta chain). The antigen is unknown. This sample stems from a study of PD-1 blockade in classical Hodgkin lymphoma. General study points: Complete responders' diversity at baseline resembled that of newly diagnosed patients. Reports indicated that newly diagnosed patients had lower baseline TCR diversity than healthy donors did. CD4+ but not CD8+ TCR diversity rose significantly by C4D1. Exclusion covered patients beginning nivolumab under 1 year post-ASCT.

Assay used: immunoSEQ multiplex PCR; TCRdb lists only in-frame clones, some missing. The table includes 40,000 to 60,000 clones, 73% detected once. The patients all showed relapse after autologous stem cell transplantation, while their brentuximab vedotin exposure varied. The CDR3 is made up of 15 amino acids. Germline values: CDR1 SGHAT, CDR2 FQNNGV. Deletions cut 4 bases from V and 6 bases from J, with 17 bases between. Sequences were derived from peripheral blood mononuclear cells (PBMCs), sampled before the second cycle of nivolumab. This TCR came from a human donor with classical Hodgkin lymphoma. The gene calls are TRBV11-2 and TRBJ2-3; D is possibly TRBD2 (6 bases). In DNA form, the CDR3 reads TGTGCCAGCAGCTACGTGAGCGGGTCGGGCGATACGCAGTATTTT. It yields the protein CASSYVSGSGDTQYF.